This T cell receptor beta chain originates from a study of technical replicates of blood from a handful of donors. In its sample, this clone was seen once. Generated by immunoSEQ multiplex PCR, the TCRdb table keeps only in-frame clones and is missing some. Of more than 65,000 clones listed, roughly 92% are singletons. The sequence was obtained from a human donor in good health. The sequencing input was T cells isolated from PBMCs.

CDR3 in DNA: TGCAGCGTGGAGGACAGGGCCTACGAGCAGTACTTC. This codes for CSVEDRAYEQYF. The chain has TRBV29-1 and TRBJ2-7; 8 bases match TRBD1. In germline, CDR1 is SQVTM, CDR2 ANQGSEA. The CDR3 length is 12 residues. V shed 6 bases, J shed 2 bases, and the junction held 3 bases outside the gene matches.